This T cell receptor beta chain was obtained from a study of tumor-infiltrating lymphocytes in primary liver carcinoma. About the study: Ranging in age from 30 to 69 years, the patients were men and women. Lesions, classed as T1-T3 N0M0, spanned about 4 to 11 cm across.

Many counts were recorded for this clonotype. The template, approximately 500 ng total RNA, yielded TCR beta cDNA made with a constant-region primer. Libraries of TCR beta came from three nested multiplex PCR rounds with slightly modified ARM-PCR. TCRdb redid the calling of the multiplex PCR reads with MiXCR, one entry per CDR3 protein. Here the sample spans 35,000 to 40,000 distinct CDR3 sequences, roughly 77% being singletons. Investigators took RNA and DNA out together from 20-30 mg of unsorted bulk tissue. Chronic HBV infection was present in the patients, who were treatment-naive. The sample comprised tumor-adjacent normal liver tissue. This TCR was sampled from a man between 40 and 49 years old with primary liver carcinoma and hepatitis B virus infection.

CDR3: CASSPLSSVGEQFF. CDR3 sequence (DNA): TGCGCCAGCAGCCCCCTCTCTAGCGTCGGTGAGCAGTTCTTC. V and J are TRBV5-1 and TRBJ2-1; D possibly corresponds to TRBD2 (6 bases). The V gene lost 4 bases and the J gene lost 9 bases, with 17 bases spanning the gap. The CDR3 length is 14 residues. The germline gives CDR1 SGHRS, CDR2 YFSETQ.